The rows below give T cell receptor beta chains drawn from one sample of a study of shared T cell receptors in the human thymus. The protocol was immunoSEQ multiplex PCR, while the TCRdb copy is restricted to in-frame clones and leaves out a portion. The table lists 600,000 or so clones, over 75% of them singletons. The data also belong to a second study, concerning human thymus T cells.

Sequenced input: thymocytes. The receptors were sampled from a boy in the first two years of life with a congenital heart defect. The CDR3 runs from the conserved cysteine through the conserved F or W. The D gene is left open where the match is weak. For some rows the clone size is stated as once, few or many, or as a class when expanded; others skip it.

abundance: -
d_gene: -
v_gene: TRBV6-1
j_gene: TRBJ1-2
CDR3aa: CASGLVDKTNYGYTF

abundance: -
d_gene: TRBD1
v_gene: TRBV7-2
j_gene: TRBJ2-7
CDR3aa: CASSLRGGMWDRTYEQYF

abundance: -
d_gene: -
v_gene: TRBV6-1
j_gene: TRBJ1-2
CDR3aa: CASRPRQTYGYTF

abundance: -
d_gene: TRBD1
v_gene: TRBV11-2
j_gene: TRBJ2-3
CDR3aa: CASSPSETGVTDTQYF

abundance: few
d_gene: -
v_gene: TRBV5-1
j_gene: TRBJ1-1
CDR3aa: CASSSAGGRLTEAFF

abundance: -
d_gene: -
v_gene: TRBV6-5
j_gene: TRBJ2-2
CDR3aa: CASITRAGELFF

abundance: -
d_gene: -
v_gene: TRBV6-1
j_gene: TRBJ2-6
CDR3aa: CASTEGGSGANVLTF

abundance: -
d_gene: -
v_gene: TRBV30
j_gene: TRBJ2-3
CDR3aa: CAWTPGEEDTQYF

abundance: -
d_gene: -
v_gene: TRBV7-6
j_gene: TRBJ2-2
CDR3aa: CASSLGYSGELFF

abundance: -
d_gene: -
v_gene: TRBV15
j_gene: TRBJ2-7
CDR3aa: CATSRDLLARTIEQYF

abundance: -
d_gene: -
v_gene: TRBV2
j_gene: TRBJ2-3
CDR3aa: CASSEPRGGGTDTQYF

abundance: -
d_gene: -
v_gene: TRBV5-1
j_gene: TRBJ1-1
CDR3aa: CASSLAKRMNTEAFF

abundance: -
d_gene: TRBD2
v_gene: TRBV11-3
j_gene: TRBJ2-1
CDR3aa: CASSFLAGEVPHNEQFF

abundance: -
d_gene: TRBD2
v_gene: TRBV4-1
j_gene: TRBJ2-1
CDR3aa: CASSQDPPQRAGGKLYNEQFF

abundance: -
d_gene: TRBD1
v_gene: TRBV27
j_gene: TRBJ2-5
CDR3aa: CASSLAGQGRETQYF

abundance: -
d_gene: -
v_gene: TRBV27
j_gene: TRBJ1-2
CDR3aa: CASSPREVGYGYTF

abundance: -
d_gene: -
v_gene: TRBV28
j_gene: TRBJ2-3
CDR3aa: CASSPDRIITDTQYF

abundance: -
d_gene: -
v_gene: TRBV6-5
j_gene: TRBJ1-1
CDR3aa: CASSFTQGLGTEAFF

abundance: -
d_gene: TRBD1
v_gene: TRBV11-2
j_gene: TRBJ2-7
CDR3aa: CASSLAGGNSYEQYF

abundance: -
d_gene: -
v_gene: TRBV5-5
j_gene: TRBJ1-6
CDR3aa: CASSCPSGLDSPLHF

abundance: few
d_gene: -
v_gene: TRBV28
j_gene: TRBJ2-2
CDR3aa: CASSYSARNTGELFF

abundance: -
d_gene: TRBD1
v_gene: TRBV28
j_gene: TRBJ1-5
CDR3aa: CASSLHTQDRVYNQPQHF

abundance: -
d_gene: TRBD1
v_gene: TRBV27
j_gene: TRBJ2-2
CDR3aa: CASSLRQGAGELFF

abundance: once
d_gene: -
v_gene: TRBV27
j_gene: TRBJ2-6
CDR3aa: CASSLSAVTTISSGANVLTF

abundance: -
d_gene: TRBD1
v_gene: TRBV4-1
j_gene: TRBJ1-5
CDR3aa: CASSPDRVGQPQHF